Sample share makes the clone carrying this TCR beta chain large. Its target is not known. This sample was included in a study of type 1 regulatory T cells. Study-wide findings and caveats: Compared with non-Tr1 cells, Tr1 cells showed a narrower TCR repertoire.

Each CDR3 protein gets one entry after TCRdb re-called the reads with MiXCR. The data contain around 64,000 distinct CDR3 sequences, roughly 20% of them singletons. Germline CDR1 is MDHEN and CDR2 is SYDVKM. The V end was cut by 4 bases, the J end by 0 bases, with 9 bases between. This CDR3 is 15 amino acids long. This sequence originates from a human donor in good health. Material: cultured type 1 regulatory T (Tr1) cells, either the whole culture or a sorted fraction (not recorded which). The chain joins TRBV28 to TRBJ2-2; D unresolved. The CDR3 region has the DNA TGTGCCAGCAGTTCCTTCGGGTCGAACACCGGGGAGCTGTTTTTT. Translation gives CASSSFGSNTGELFF.